This section outlines one T cell receptor beta chain sequence together with its context. These data originate in a study of T cell changes during pregnancy in multiple sclerosis. The CDR3 has 14 residues. Trimming cost V 2 bases and J 4 bases; bases outside gene matches: 6. The germline V gene has CDR1 GTSNPN and CDR2 SVGIG (reference sequence). Repertoires were generated with immunoSEQ multiplex PCR, while TCRdb's copy carries only in-frame clones and drops some. The profile shows 55,000 or so clones, about nine tenths of them singletons. The chain couples TRBV30 to TRBJ1-1, with 8 nucleotides matching TRBD1. This specimen was CD4+ T cells from peripheral blood mononuclear cells, taken after pregnancy. This receptor was identified in a female donor in good health, enrolled as a control in a pregnancy study. CDR3 region: CAWSPQGAGTEAFF. The CDR3 nucleotides are TGTGCCTGGAGTCCCCAGGGGGCGGGCACTGAAGCTTTCTTT. The full variable domain, in which reference TRBV30 and TRBJ1-1 provide the parts outside the CDR3, is SQTIHQWPATLVQPVGSPLSLECTVEGTSNPNLYWYRQAAGRGLQLLFYSVGIGQISSEVPQNLSASRPQDRQFILSSKKLLLSDSGFYLCAWSPQGAGTEAFFGQGTRLTVV.